These 8 T cell receptor beta chains originate from one sample sequenced in a study of blood T cell repertoires in COVID-19. The protocol was immunoSEQ multiplex PCR, while the TCRdb copy is restricted to in-frame clones and leaves out a portion. The data contain 130,000 to 150,000 clones, about 88% of them seen just once; the ten biggest clones take up about 2.5%. The specimen was peripheral blood. The receptors were gathered from a human donor in a cohort sampled during active COVID-19.

This clone appeared a single time. The chain is built from TRBV28 and TRBJ1-5; D remains ambiguous. The V gene lost 3 bases and the J gene lost 4 bases, with 13 bases spanning the gap. This CDR3 has 15 amino acids. Looked up from germline, CDR1 is MDHEN and CDR2 is SYDVKM. In DNA form, the CDR3 reads TGTGCCAGCAGTTTGGCGCTGGACTCAAATCAGCCCCAGCATTTT. Amino acid sequence: CASSLALDSNQPQHF.

The CDR3 protein is CASSYPGSGSYEQYF. For the CDR3, the DNA is TGTGCCAGCAGTTACCCGGGAAGCGGGAGTTACGAGCAGTACTTC. The chain is built from TRBV6-2 or TRBV6-3 and TRBJ2-7, with 8 nucleotides matching TRBD2. Looked up from germline, CDR1 is MNHEY and CDR2 is SVGEGT. V shed 2 bases and J 4 bases; nucleotides not matched to a gene: 7. This CDR3 region has 15 residues.

The V call is TRBV3-1 (or the pseudogene TRBV3-2), the J call TRBJ1-3, with 8 bases that match TRBD1. The V gene's germline CDR1 is LGHDT and CDR2 YNNKEL (reference sequence). V gave up 4 bases and J gave up 4 bases; unmatched junction bases: 9. The CDR3 sequence is 16 residues long. The CDR3, as DNA: TGTGCCAGCAGCCCTAGACGACAGGGGTCAGGAAACACCATATATTTT. The encoded protein is CASSPRRQGSGNTIYF.

The chain couples TRBV5-6 to TRBJ2-7, with D perhaps matching TRBD1 (6 bases). The CDR3 has 13 amino acids. Between the trimmed V and J ends, which lost 1 base and 2 bases, there was a span of 7 bases. Per the germline V gene, CDR1 is SGHDT and CDR2 is YYEEEE. This CDR3 is CASSLRQAYEQYF. CDR3 nucleotides: TGTGCCAGCAGCTTGAGACAGGCCTACGAGCAGTACTTC.

The chain joins TRBV15 to TRBJ1-3; D is possibly TRBD1 (5 bases). V was cut by 0 bases and J by 4 bases, with 10 bases left in between. The CDR3 is 15 residues long. The germline gives CDR1 LNHNV, CDR2 YYDKDF (reference sequence). This CDR3 reads CATSRDLQAGNTIYF. DNA for the CDR3: TGTGCCACCAGCAGAGATCTACAGGCCGGAAACACCATATATTTT.

The chain couples TRBV2 to TRBJ2-7; D remains unclear. The CDR3 totals 14 residues. Germline V gene sequence: CDR1 SNHLY, CDR2 FYNNEI. Trimming left V 2 bases short and J 5 bases short, with 13 bases between. CDR3 protein: CASSESRLIHEQYF. The CDR3 nucleotides read TGTGCCAGCAGTGAAAGCAGGCTTATCCACGAGCAGTACTTC.

CDR3 protein: CASSLGESGDFDNEQFF. The CDR3 DNA sequence: TGTGCCAGCAGCTTAGGGGAGTCGGGGGATTTTGACAATGAGCAGTTCTTC. The chain is built from TRBV11-2 and TRBJ2-1; possibly TRBD2 for D (6 bases). CDR1 is SGHAT and CDR2 is FQNNGV in the germline V gene. The germline V and J ends were trimmed by 1 base and 5 bases, with 18 bases remaining between them. This CDR3 is built from 17 residues.

The J gene is TRBJ1-3, the V gene TRBV7-9; possible D gene TRBD1, 5 bases. The germline V gene has CDR1 SEHNR and CDR2 FQNEAQ (reference sequence). V lost 1 base, J lost 0 bases, and 16 bases lay in between. This CDR3 comprises 18 residues. CDR3 in amino acids: CASSLGRGTLRSGNTIYF. For the CDR3, the DNA is TGTGCCAGCAGCTTAGGTCGGGGGACCCTTCGCTCTGGAAACACCATATATTTT.